These 11 T cell receptor beta chains share one sample of origin, sequenced in a study of blood T cell repertoires in COVID-19. Generated by immunoSEQ multiplex PCR, the TCRdb table keeps only in-frame clones and is missing some. This table holds 90,000 to 120,000 clones, 80% to 90% found once. Sample: PBMCs or T cells enriched from blood (not recorded which). The receptors were gathered from a woman aged 45-59 years who had recovered from COVID-19.

The rearrangement joins TRBV14 to TRBJ2-7, with 7 bases that match TRBD1. CDR1 and CDR2 from the germline V gene are SGHDN and FVKESK. V lost 4 bases and J lost 0; bases outside the gene matches: 6. This CDR3 region has 15 residues. CDR3 nucleotide sequence: TGTGCCAGCAGCCGAAGCCGGGACAGCTCCTACGAGCAGTACTTC. It translates to CASSRSRDSSYEQYF.

This rearrangement joins TRBV25-1 to TRBJ2-3, with 9 positions matching TRBD2. CDR1 is MGHDK, CDR2 SYGVNS, per germline. CDR3 length equals 16 residues. J gave up 6 bases and V 6 bases, and 13 bases lay outside the gene matches. This CDR3 reads CASSPLAGAESDTQYF. DNA of the CDR3: TGTGCCAGCAGCCCTTTAGCGGGAGCTGAATCTGATACGCAGTATTTT.

The chain employs TRBV10-3 and TRBJ1-3; D is uncertain. Germline V lookup: CDR1 ENHRY, CDR2 SYGVKD. V lost 3 bases and J lost 0, with 6 bases in between. The CDR3 length is 14 residues. As DNA, the CDR3 is TGTGCCATCAGTGACAGGCCCTCTGGAAACACCATATATTTT. Translating it yields CAISDRPSGNTIYF.

The gene calls are TRBV19 and TRBJ2-2; 8 nucleotides agree with TRBD1. The germline V gene encodes CDR1 LNHDA and CDR2 SQIVND (reference sequence). The CDR3 runs to 13 residues. The ends lost 6 bases at V and 10 bases at J; junction bases unmatched: 7. CDR3 DNA sequence: TGTGCCAGTAGGACAGGGGTTTTCGAGGAGCTGTTTTTT. Protein product: CASRTGVFEELFF.

This chain links TRBV28 with TRBJ1-3, with TRBD1 identical over 7 bases. The CDR3 covers 15 residues. After removal of 5 bases from V and 5 bases from J, the junction contained 9 bases not matched to a gene. Germline V gene lookup returns CDR1 MDHEN and CDR2 SYDVKM. The CDR3 nucleotides read TGTGCCAGCAGTACCCCTCGACAGGGCAGAAACACCATATATTTT. Its protein product is CASSTPRQGRNTIYF.

This rearrangement joins TRBV6-1 to TRBJ2-1; 8 positions agree with TRBD2. CDR1 is MNHNS and CDR2 is SASEGT in the germline V gene. The CDR3 covers 15 residues. V lost 3 bases, J lost 12 bases, and 13 bases stayed unmatched. DNA for the CDR3: TGTGCCAGCAGTGACCTGGCGGGGGGTTCCGGGTTGCAGTTCTTC. Residues: CASSDLAGGSGLQFF.

The chain combines TRBV5-6 with TRBJ2-1; D possibly corresponds to TRBD1 (5 bases). The CDR3 has 16 amino acids. The V end lost 8 bases, the J end lost 0 bases, and 18 bases lay between the germline ends. Germline CDR1 is SGHDT and CDR2 is YYEEEE. The CDR3 DNA reads TGTGCCAGTTGCTACAGGACCGCGAGCTCCTACAATGAGCAGTTCTTC. It translates to CASCYRTASSYNEQFF. The full variable domain, completed using reference TRBV5-6 and TRBJ2-1, is DAGVTQSPTHLIKTRGQQVTLRCSPKSGHDTVSWYQQALGQGPQFIFQYYEEEERQRGNFPDRFSGHQFPNYSSELNVNALLLGDSALYLCASCYRTASSYNEQFFGPGTRLTVL.

In this sample, this clone turned up a few times. V and J are TRBV15 and TRBJ1-5, with 8 bases aligning to TRBD1. The V segment lost 3 bases and the J segment 0 bases; nucleotides outside the gene matches: 1. This CDR3 contains 15 residues. The germline V gene has CDR1 LNHNV and CDR2 YYDKDF (reference sequence). CDR3 in amino acids: CATSRDRDSNQPQHF. CDR3 nucleotides: TGTGCCACCAGCAGGGACAGGGATAGCAATCAGCCCCAGCATTTT.

The CDR3 region is CASGIGGTYEQYF. The CDR3 DNA reads as TGTGCCAGCGGAATTGGGGGGACCTACGAGCAGTACTTC. The chain recombines TRBV11-2 with TRBJ2-7; TRBD2 is a possible D gene (6 bases). V was clipped by 8 bases and J by 2 bases, with 13 bases between them. The CDR3 spans 13 residues. CDR1 and CDR2 from the germline V gene are SGHAT and FQNNGV.

The chain recombines TRBV18 with TRBJ2-5, with D possibly TRBD2 on 6 matching bases. This CDR3 comprises 15 residues. V lost 0 bases and J lost 5, with 13 bases in between. In germline, CDR1 is KGHSH, CDR2 LQKENI. In DNA, the CDR3 is TGTGCCAGCTCACCACCAGGGCGGAGGGAGGAGACCCAGTACTTC. The encoded protein is CASSPPGRREETQYF.

The rearrangement uses TRBV27 and TRBJ1-3, with unresolved D. Trimming cost V 6 bases and J 4 bases, with 7 bases left between them. The CDR3 totals 12 residues. Germline assignment: CDR1 MNHEY and CDR2 SMNVEV (reference sequence). Written as DNA, the CDR3 is TGTGCCAGCAGCGGTACGGGAAACACCATATATTTT. Translating gives CASSGTGNTIYF.